These 32 T cell receptor beta chains share one sample of origin, sequenced in a study of cytomegalovirus exposure and HLA in healthy donors. PCR was performed using 60 Vbeta and 13 Jbeta primers. Only in-frame clones appear in the TCRdb table, and some are missing; sequencing was by immunoSEQ multiplex PCR. The table records some 170,000 clones, approximately 74% of them present only once. The sequencing input was PBMCs. The source is a woman aged 25 to 45 in good health and CMV-seronegative.

The rearrangement links TRBV23-1 to TRBJ1-5; a possible D gene is TRBD1 (6 bases). TRBV23-1 counts as an open reading frame of uncertain function. This CDR3 region has 17 residues. Trimming pared 0 bases from V and 0 bases from J, leaving 12 bases between. Here the CDR3 DNA reads TGCGCCAGCAGTCAATCGGTCGGACAGAATAGCAATCAGCCCCAGCATTTT. Protein product: CASSQSVGQNSNQPQHF.

This chain joins TRBV19 and TRBJ2-5; the match to TRBD2 covers 13 bases. Germline lookup yields CDR1 LNHDA and CDR2 SQIVND (reference sequence). The CDR3 totals 15 residues. The V and J ends lost 7 bases and 5 bases, in that order; junction bases with no gene match: 7. The chain's CDR3 is CASTRTSGSSETQYF. In nucleotides, the CDR3 is TGTGCCAGTACCAGGACTAGCGGGAGTAGTGAGACCCAGTACTTC.

This chain uses TRBV28 with TRBJ1-5, with 9 bases that match TRBD1. The CDR3 covers 14 residues. Germline CDR1 MDHEN, CDR2 SYDVKM. Germline trimming cut 4 bases from V and 3 bases from J; bases unmatched to any gene: 1. Written as DNA, the CDR3 is TGTGCCAGCAGTTGGGACAGGGACAATCAGCCCCAGCATTTT. Amino acid sequence: CASSWDRDNQPQHF.

The rearrangement uses TRBV4-3 and TRBJ2-7; possible D gene TRBD2, 5 bases. This CDR3 region has 15 residues. V was shortened by 1 base and J by 1 base, with 11 bases between the two germline ends. Germline CDR1 and CDR2: LGHNA and YSLEER. The CDR3 bases are TGCGCCAGCAGCCAAGGTCTCGGGAAATCCTACGAGCAGTACTTC. Translation gives CASSQGLGKSYEQYF.

The gene calls are TRBV27 and TRBJ1-2, with a weak D call TRBD1 (6 bases). V lost 5 bases and J 5 bases, leaving 15 bases between the germline ends. CDR1 and CDR2 from the germline V gene are MNHEY and SMNVEV (reference sequence). CDR3 size: 14 residues. In DNA form, the CDR3 reads TGTGCCAGCAGTACTAGGGACAACCGATATGGCTACACCTTC. This gives the protein CASSTRDNRYGYTF.

CDR3 bases: TGTGCCAGCAGTAAAAGGCGGGTCAGATATAGCAATCAGCCCCAGCATTTT. As protein: CASSKRRVRYSNQPQHF. The gene calls are TRBV28 and TRBJ1-5; D gene ambiguous. The V end was cut by 5 bases, the J end by 0 bases, with 17 bases between. This CDR3 contains 17 residues. Looked up from germline, CDR1 is MDHEN and CDR2 is SYDVKM.

This clone was detected once. This sequence joins TRBV9 and TRBJ2-3, with 12 bases that match TRBD2. The CDR3 spans 14 residues. With 6 bases clipped from V and 2 bases from J, the junction kept 1 base outside the gene matches. Germline values: CDR1 SGDLS, CDR2 YYNGEE. This chain's CDR3 is CASTSGGDTDTQYF. DNA for the CDR3: TGTGCCAGCACTAGCGGGGGGGACACAGATACGCAGTATTTT.

The chain joins TRBV28 to TRBJ2-7; weak D call: TRBD2 (7 bases). This CDR3 region has 13 residues. Trimming took 5 bases from V and 3 from J, leaving 11 bases between them. The V gene's germline CDR1 is MDHEN and CDR2 SYDVKM. CDR3: CASSGGASYEQYF. CDR3 DNA: TGTGCCAGCAGTGGGGGGGCCAGCTACGAGCAGTACTTC.

The chain combines TRBV27 with TRBJ1-4, with 7 bases fitting TRBD1. V dropped 4 bases and J dropped 10; count of bases not matched to a gene: 12. Germline V CDR1 and CDR2: MNHEY, SMNVEV (reference sequence). CDR3 length: 15 amino acids. The CDR3 DNA sequence: TGTGCCAGCAGTTCCTCCGGGACAGAGATAAGAAAACTGTTTTTT. Protein product: CASSSSGTEIRKLFF.

CDR3 residues: CASSPFSGDLSYEQFF. The CDR3 DNA follows: TGCGCCAGCAGCCCGTTTAGCGGGGACCTTTCGTATGAGCAGTTCTTC. The chain couples TRBV5-1 to TRBJ2-1, with 8 positions matching TRBD2. The CDR3 covers 16 residues. The germline V gene has CDR1 SGHRS and CDR2 YFSETQ. V trimming: 4 bases; J trimming: 8 bases; junction bases outside the gene matches: 14.

The rearrangement uses TRBV27 and TRBJ1-6; weak D call: TRBD1 (5 bases). The CDR3 is made up of 14 amino acids. The V end was cut by 4 bases, the J end by 6 bases, with 10 bases between. The germline CDR1 and CDR2 sequences are MNHEY and SMNVEV (reference sequence). The CDR3 DNA sequence: TGTGCCAGCAGTTCGGGACTTATTAATTCACCCCTCCACTTT. It encodes CASSSGLINSPLHF.

This clone was seen a single time. The V and J genes are TRBV29-1 and TRBJ2-3; 9 bases agree with TRBD2. Looked up from germline, CDR1 is SQVTM and CDR2 is ANQGSEA. V lost 8 bases and J lost 4; bases outside the gene matches: 7. The CDR3 sequence is 13 residues long. CDR3 nucleotides: TGCAGCAGCAGGCGGGGGGGGTCAGATACGCAGTATTTT. Its translation: CSSRRGGSDTQYF.

The V call is TRBV7-3, the J call TRBJ2-3; D is perhaps TRBD1 (6 bases). CDR1 and CDR2 from the germline V gene are SGHTA and FQGTGA. V dropped 5 bases and J dropped 3 bases, with 15 bases sitting between them. The length of the CDR3 is 15 residues. DNA of the CDR3: TGTGCCAGCAGCCCACAACAGGGATTGACAGATACGCAGTATTTT. This translates into CASSPQQGLTDTQYF. Drawing the rest from reference TRBV7-3 and TRBJ2-3, the complete variable domain is GAGVSQTPSNKVTEKGKYVELRCDPISGHTALYWYRQSLGQGPEFLIYFQGTGAADDSGLPNDRFFAVRPEGSVSTLKIQRTERGDSAVYLCASSPQQGLTDTQYFGPGTRLTVL.

This clone was recorded once. V is TRBV30 and J is TRBJ1-5, with D unclear. V gave up 2 bases and J gave up 2 bases, with 16 bases separating them. The germline CDR1 and CDR2 sequences are GTSNPN and SVGIG (reference sequence). The CDR3 spans 16 residues. The CDR3 DNA reads TGTGCCTGGAGTCCTAAGAGAGGTTCTGGCAATCAGCCCCAGCATTTT. This gives the protein CAWSPKRGSGNQPQHF.

The chain has TRBV28 and TRBJ1-1, with TRBD1 matching over 7 bases. Per the germline V gene, CDR1 is MDHEN and CDR2 is SYDVKM. CDR3 length equals 15 residues. The trim removed 2 bases at V and 5 bases at J, leaving 8 bases unmatched. The CDR3 here is CASSLPGQVRTEAFF. CDR3 coding DNA: TGTGCCAGCAGTTTACCCGGACAGGTTAGGACTGAAGCTTTCTTT.

This clone was counted between two and nine times. The V gene is TRBV6-6, the J gene TRBJ2-1, with D perhaps matching TRBD1 (5 bases). Trimming left V 5 bases short and J 6 bases short, with 8 bases between. The germline V gene encodes CDR1 MNHNY and CDR2 SVGAGI (reference sequence). This CDR3 comprises 12 residues. CDR3 coding DNA: TGTGCCAGCAGTCACACAGGCAATGAGCAGTTCTTC. Residues: CASSHTGNEQFF.

This chain uses TRBV4-3 with TRBJ2-1; tentatively, D is TRBD1 (6 bases). The length of the CDR3 is 16 residues. Germline V gene data show CDR1 as LGHNA and CDR2 as YSLEER. Trimming removed 1 base from V and 3 bases from J, with 13 bases in between. In nucleotides, the CDR3 is TGCGCCAGCAGCCAAGTGGGGACATCTAACTACAATGAGCAGTTCTTC. Its translation is CASSQVGTSNYNEQFF.

The chain employs TRBV7-2 and TRBJ2-7; 7 bases match TRBD1. This CDR3 has 13 residues. V was clipped by 3 bases and J by 3 bases; unmatched bases: 2. Germline loops: CDR1 SGHTA, CDR2 FQGNSA. The CDR3 DNA reads as TGTGCCAGCAGCTTTGACAGGGACTACGAGCAGTACTTC. The encoded protein is CASSFDRDYEQYF.

This clone was picked up one time. DNA for the CDR3: TGTGCCAGTACTCAGGGGGCGGAAGGCTACACCTTC. This sequence encodes CASTQGAEGYTF. The rearrangement joins TRBV19 to TRBJ1-2; 8 bases align to TRBD1. Germline CDR1 and CDR2: LNHDA and SQIVND (reference sequence). The CDR3 is 12 amino acids. J gave up 8 bases and V 7 bases, and 6 bases lay outside the gene matches.

The chain combines TRBV7-2 with TRBJ1-2; a weak D match, TRBD1 (5 bases). This CDR3 is 13 amino acids long. V shed 2 bases and J shed 7 bases, with 11 bases lying between them. The germline V gene encodes CDR1 SGHTA and CDR2 FQGNSA. In DNA, the CDR3 is TGTGCCAGCAGCTTAAATCGGCAGGGTGGCTACACCTTC. It encodes CASSLNRQGGYTF.

This chain connects TRBV2 to TRBJ2-1; perhaps TRBD1 as D (5 bases). Trimming left V 6 bases short and J 5 bases short, with 11 bases between. CDR3 size: 13 residues. CDR1 is SNHLY, CDR2 FYNNEI, per germline. This CDR3 reads CASSQGLNNEQFF. In nucleotides, the CDR3 is TGTGCCAGCAGCCAGGGCTTAAACAATGAGCAGTTCTTC.

The chain joins TRBV6-5 to TRBJ1-1; possible D gene TRBD1, 5 bases. The CDR3 is 15 amino acids. V was shortened by 2 bases and J by 0 bases, with 10 bases between the two germline ends. In germline, CDR1 is MNHEY, CDR2 SVGAGI. The CDR3 here is CASSYEVGLNTEAFF. The DNA of the CDR3 is TGTGCCAGCAGTTACGAGGTGGGGCTGAACACTGAAGCTTTCTTT.

The genes are TRBV2 and TRBJ2-3; TRBD2 agrees at 7 bases. The V gene's germline CDR1 is SNHLY and CDR2 FYNNEI. The trim removed 4 bases at V and 0 bases at J, leaving 16 bases unmatched. The CDR3 has 19 residues. The CDR3 region has the DNA TGTGCCAGCAGTGTTGGGCTAGCGGATATTCTCTTTAGCACAGATACGCAGTATTTT. Encoded protein: CASSVGLADILFSTDTQYF.

This clone was detected only once. The germline gene is not matched at one end of the junction; a read error may be the cause. The chain recombines TRBV14 with TRBJ2-7, with a weak D call TRBD2 (5 bases). Germline loops: CDR1 SGHDN, CDR2 FVKESK. The CDR3 loop spans 13 amino acids. CDR3 in DNA: TGTGCCAGCAGCCAAGAATTCAGCACACCGGAGGACTTC. Translated: CASSQEFSTPEDF.

This clone has more than one count but fewer than ten. CDR3 in DNA: TGTGCCAGCAGCTGGACTAGCGAGCTGTACGAGCAGTACTTC. This encodes CASSWTSELYEQYF. This chain connects TRBV6-5 to TRBJ2-7; 9 nucleotides match TRBD2. Germline CDR1 reads MNHEY; CDR2 reads SVGAGI. The CDR3 is 14 amino acids. V was clipped by 6 bases and J by 4 bases; unmatched bases: 7.

In its sample, this clone was seen once. This chain connects TRBV6-4 to TRBJ2-2; 7 bases line up with TRBD1. This CDR3 spans 14 amino acids. Germline CDR1 is MRHNA and CDR2 is SNTAGT. The trim removed 5 bases at V and 6 bases at J, leaving 6 bases unmatched. The CDR3 DNA is TGTGCCAGCAGTAAACTACAGGGGTCCGGGGAGCTGTTTTTT. Amino acids: CASSKLQGSGELFF.

V is TRBV6-6 and J is TRBJ1-1; D may be TRBD1 (5 bases). The CDR3 totals 14 residues. V lost 6 bases to trimming and J lost 3 bases, with 14 bases between them. CDR1 is MNHNY, CDR2 SVGAGI, per germline (reference sequence). CDR3 region: CASRGTAGDTEAFF. The CDR3 region has the DNA TGTGCCAGCAGGGGGACTGCCGGTGACACTGAAGCTTTCTTT.

The J gene is TRBJ1-5, the V gene TRBV28, with a weak D call TRBD1 (5 bases). The germline gives CDR1 MDHEN, CDR2 SYDVKM. This CDR3 contains 12 residues. With 6 bases removed from V and 6 bases from J, the gap between germline ends came to 9 bases. Here the CDR3 DNA reads TGTGCCAGCAGCGGGGGGGTTCAGCCCCAGCATTTT. As protein: CASSGGVQPQHF.

The chain uses TRBV6-1 and TRBJ1-2; possible D gene TRBD1, 6 bases. The CDR3 runs 14 residues. The germline V gene has CDR1 MNHNS and CDR2 SASEGT. Trimming took 4 bases from V and 3 from J, leaving 12 bases between them. The chain's CDR3 is CASSARDTDYGYTF. The CDR3 DNA sequence: TGTGCCAGCAGTGCCCGGGACACCGACTATGGCTACACCTTC.

The chain uses TRBV28 and TRBJ1-4; D gene uncertain. V was pared by 11 bases and J by 1 base, with 8 bases between. The CDR3 has 12 residues. From germline, CDR1 is MDHEN and CDR2 SYDVKM. The CDR3 here is CAVSGTNEKLFF. CDR3 nucleotides: TGTGCCGTTTCGGGAACTAATGAAAAACTGTTTTTT.

This clone appeared a single time. The chain uses TRBV11-1 and TRBJ2-1; maybe TRBD2 (6 bases). The CDR3 sequence is 14 residues long. Germline CDR1 SGHAT, CDR2 FQDESV (reference sequence). V was cut by 4 bases and J by 7 bases, with 14 bases left in between. The CDR3 region has the DNA TGTGCCAGCAGCTCACGGGGGTACTATAATGAGCAGTTCTTC. It yields the protein CASSSRGYYNEQFF.

This clone was seen more than once but under ten times. CDR3 amino acids: CASSEPGDRPNEKLFF. Written as DNA, the CDR3 is TGTGCCAGCAGTGAACCGGGGGACAGGCCTAATGAAAAACTGTTTTTT. This rearrangement joins TRBV25-1 to TRBJ1-4; TRBD1 matches at 8 bases. CDR1 and CDR2 from the germline V gene are MGHDK and SYGVNS. Losses at the gene ends were 2 bases for V and 3 bases for J; bases not matched to a gene: 5. The CDR3 has 16 residues.